These T cell receptor beta chains were read from a single sample in a study of blood T cell repertoires in COVID-19. Clones were read by immunoSEQ multiplex PCR, and TCRdb kept only the in-frame ones, dropping some. The data hold around 370,000 clones, with around 90% observed a single time. Input material: PBMCs or T cells enriched from blood (not recorded which). Receptor source: a woman between 18 and 29 years old who had recovered from COVID-19. Each CDR3 is given with its conserved first and last residue. The D gene is left open where the match is weak. Rows may omit the clone size; those that give it use once, few, many or a size class.

length	V	D	J	size	DNA	CDR3
14	TRBV4-1	TRBD1	TRBJ2-7	few	TGCGCCAGCAGCCAAGCAGGGGGCCTCTACGAGCAGTACTTC	CASSQAGGLYEQYF
16	TRBV5-1	TRBD1	TRBJ1-1	NA	TGCGCCAGCAGCCTCGGACAGGGCGGGCCGAACACTGAAGCTTTCTTT	CASSLGQGGPNTEAFF
14	TRBV6-4	NA	TRBJ1-1	NA	TGTGCCAGCAGTGACGAGGGAGGGGTCACTGAAGCTTTCTTT	CASSDEGGVTEAFF
13	TRBV6-1	NA	TRBJ1-4	NA	TGTGCCAGCAGTGACAGGGTGGGGGAAAAACTGTTTTTT	CASSDRVGEKLFF
14	TRBV30	NA	TRBJ1-1	NA	TGTGCCTGGATATGGGGGGGGCCAGGGACTGAAGCTTTCTTT	CAWIWGGPGTEAFF
13	TRBV20-1	NA	TRBJ2-1	NA	TGCAGTGCTAGTGGCCCCTACTACAATGAGCAGTTCTTC	CSASGPYYNEQFF
15	TRBV7-9	NA	TRBJ2-3	NA	TGTGCCAGCAGCTTCGCAGGGCGGAATGAGGATACGCAGTATTTT	CASSFAGRNEDTQYF
14	TRBV25-1	NA	TRBJ1-4	NA	TGTGCCAGCAGTGAACAGACAACTAATGAAAAACTGTTTTTT	CASSEQTTNEKLFF
14	TRBV5-8	NA	TRBJ1-4	NA	TGTGCCAGCAGCTTGGGGCAGGGTAAAGAAAAACTGTTTTTT	CASSLGQGKEKLFF
16	TRBV6-4	TRBD2	TRBJ2-1	few	TGTGCCAGCAGTGACGGTAGCGGGGGGGCTGGAAATGAGCAGTTCTTC	CASSDGSGGAGNEQFF
16	TRBV7-3	NA	TRBJ2-5	NA	TGTGCCAGCAGCTTAAAAGGCGCGGGGGCCCAAGAGACCCAGTACTTC	CASSLKGAGAQETQYF
13	TRBV5-1	NA	TRBJ2-2	NA	TGCGCCAGCAGCCGGACAGCCACCGGGGAGCTGTTTTTT	CASSRTATGELFF
13	TRBV19	TRBD1	TRBJ1-2	NA	TGTGCCAGTAGTCCCGGGACAGTCTATGGCTACACCTTC	CASSPGTVYGYTF
14	TRBV10-2	NA	TRBJ2-5	NA	TGCGCCAGCAGTGCTGGGGGGGGGCTTAAGACCCAGTACTTC	CASSAGGGLKTQYF
15	TRBV6-5	TRBD2	TRBJ2-7	NA	TGTGCCAGCAGTTCCTGGGCTAGCGGAGGATACGAGCAGTACTTC	CASSSWASGGYEQYF
15	TRBV6-5	NA	TRBJ1-6	NA	TGTGCCAGTGCAGGCACAAGCTCCTATAATTCACCCCTCCACTTT	CASAGTSSYNSPLHF
13	TRBV11-2	NA	TRBJ1-2	NA	TGTGCCAGCAGCTTAGATGGCAGCTATGGCTACACCTTC	CASSLDGSYGYTF
14	TRBV6-6	TRBD1	TRBJ1-1	NA	TGTGCCAGTAACTCCCGGGACAGGGACACTGAAGCTTTCTTT	CASNSRDRDTEAFF
15	TRBV18	TRBD1	TRBJ2-5	NA	TGTGCCAGCTCACCCCAGACAGGGATTAGGGAGACCCAGTACTTC	CASSPQTGIRETQYF
18	TRBV10-3	TRBD2	TRBJ2-2	NA	TGTGCCATCAGTGATCCTATACGTAGCGGGGGGGCTTCCGGGGAGCTGTTTTTT	CAISDPIRSGGASGELFF
13	TRBV19	NA	TRBJ2-5	NA	TGTGCCAGTAGTATAGTCGGGGAAGAGACCCAGTACTTC	CASSIVGEETQYF
16	TRBV19	NA	TRBJ1-3	NA	TGTGCCAGTAGTATTCCTCGTACCCAGGCAATCAACACCATATATTTT	CASSIPRTQAINTIYF
14	TRBV6-4	NA	TRBJ2-7	NA	TGTGCCAGCCTCGACAAAGGGGAACTACGAGAGCAGTACTTC	CASLDKGELREQYF
15	TRBV9	NA	TRBJ1-3	NA	TGTGCCAGCAGCGCGGGGTTTTACGGGGGAAACACCATATATTTT	CASSAGFYGGNTIYF
15	TRBV7-6	TRBD1	TRBJ2-5	NA	TGTGCCAGCAGCTTAGCGGGACAGGGGCAGGAGACCCAGTACTTC	CASSLAGQGQETQYF
20	TRBV5-1	NA	TRBJ2-7	NA	TGCGCCAGCAGCCCAGATCTCCGGGAAGGAAGAAAGGGCTCCTCCTACGAGCAGTACTTC	CASSPDLREGRKGSSYEQYF
15	TRBV30	TRBD2	TRBJ2-7	NA	TGTGCCTGGGACGCGGGGGGGGGAGGTTCCTACGAGCAGTACTTC	CAWDAGGGGSYEQYF
13	TRBV12-3/TRBV12-4	TRBD1	TRBJ1-5	few	TGTGCCAGCAGTAAGACAGGGAATCAGCCCCAGCATTTT	CASSKTGNQPQHF
15	TRBV11-2	TRBD1	TRBJ2-7	NA	TGTGCCAGCAGCCGGGGGACAGGGGGGACCTACGAGCAGTACTTC	CASSRGTGGTYEQYF
13	TRBV7-3	NA	TRBJ2-1	once	TGTGCCAGCAGCCGTACAGGCTACAATGAGCAGTTCTTC	CASSRTGYNEQFF
13	TRBV29-1	NA	TRBJ1-1	NA	TGCAGCGTCCAAAGGGGCACGAACACTGAAGCTTTCTTT	CSVQRGTNTEAFF
15	TRBV19	TRBD2	TRBJ2-7	NA	TGTGCCAGTAGTGCGGCTAGCGGGGCCGACTACGAGCAGTACTTC	CASSAASGADYEQYF
14	TRBV27	NA	TRBJ2-7	NA	TGTGCCAGCAGTTTACTCGGGGATATTTACGAGCAGTACTTC	CASSLLGDIYEQYF
19	TRBV28	TRBD1	TRBJ1-4	once	TGTGCCAGCAGTTCGTTAGACCCGGGACAGAGTGCAACTAATGAAAAACTGTTTTTT	CASSSLDPGQSATNEKLFF
16	TRBV7-6	TRBD2	TRBJ2-5	NA	TGTGCCAGCAGCTTAGGGGTAGCGGGGGGGTCAGAGACCCAGTACTTC	CASSLGVAGGSETQYF
15	TRBV4-3	NA	TRBJ1-1	NA	TGCGCCAGCAGCCGCCATAGAGGGGACTACACTGAAGCTTTCTTT	CASSRHRGDYTEAFF
14	TRBV5-4	TRBD1	TRBJ2-5	NA	TGTGCCAGCAGCTTCCCGGGACAGAGGGAGACCCAGTACTTC	CASSFPGQRETQYF
17	TRBV6-4	NA	TRBJ1-2	NA	TGTGCCAGCAGTGCCTCCCCCGGCCAGGGACATCCCTATGGCTACACCTTC	CASSASPGQGHPYGYTF
13	TRBV4-1	NA	TRBJ1-1	NA	TGCGCCAGCAGCCTAGGGGTTAACACTGAAGCTTTCTTT	CASSLGVNTEAFF
12	TRBV19	TRBD1	TRBJ1-2	NA	TGTGCCATCTCGGACAGGAACTATGGCTACACCTTC	CAISDRNYGYTF
16	TRBV6-5	TRBD1	TRBJ1-1	NA	TGTGCCAGCAGTTACTCGTCAGGGGGTAGGAACACTGAAGCTTTCTTT	CASSYSSGGRNTEAFF
16	TRBV5-1	TRBD2	TRBJ2-3	NA	TGCGCCAGCAGCTTGGCTAGCGGGGGAAACACAGATACGCAGTATTTT	CASSLASGGNTDTQYF
15	TRBV19	TRBD1	TRBJ2-3	NA	TGTGCCAGTAGTCCCCCGGGACAGGGCACAGATACGCAGTATTTT	CASSPPGQGTDTQYF
15	TRBV7-3	TRBD2	TRBJ2-1	NA	TGTGCCAGCAGCTTAACGGGGGGGACCTACAATGAGCAGTTCTTC	CASSLTGGTYNEQFF
16	TRBV19	TRBD2	TRBJ2-7	NA	TGTGCCAGTAGTCCCCCCCGGGGCGGGGGGGTTTACGAGCAGTACTTC	CASSPPRGGGVYEQYF
15	TRBV19	NA	TRBJ2-2	NA	TGTGCCAGTAGTATAGGGACAGATCTCACCGGGGAGCTGTTTTTT	CASSIGTDLTGELFF